Presented here are 20 T cell receptor beta chains from one specimen sequenced in a study of blood T cell repertoires in COVID-19. Sequencing used immunoSEQ multiplex PCR; TCRdb keeps in-frame clones, though not all of them. The data contain about 200,000 clones, 65% to 90% of them seen just once; the ten biggest clones take up more than 4%. The sequencing sample was made of PBMCs or T cells enriched from blood (not recorded which). These receptors were collected from a woman in her 30s who had been exposed to COVID-19.

The rearrangement joins TRBV10-3 to TRBJ2-7; 9 nucleotides align to TRBD1. The junction had 7 bases not matched to a gene; V was cut back by 4 bases and J by 6 bases. The CDR3 runs 14 residues. CDR1 is ENHRY and CDR2 is SYGVKD in the germline V gene. CDR3 nucleotide sequence: TGTGCCATCAGTGGCCGGGACAGGGATAGCGAGCAGTACTTC. This codes for CAISGRDRDSEQYF.

The chain combines TRBV19 with TRBJ1-2; 8 nucleotides match TRBD1. The germline V gene has CDR1 LNHDA and CDR2 SQIVND (reference sequence). With V trimmed by 5 bases and J by 4 bases, 6 bases remained unmatched. This CDR3 spans 14 amino acids. CDR3 protein: CASSLGQGLYGYTF. DNA of the CDR3: TGTGCCAGTAGTCTCGGACAGGGCCTCTATGGCTACACCTTC.

CDR3 coding DNA: TGTGCCAGCAGCCAAATCTCCGGGACAGCAATAGGCTACACCTTC. It yields the protein CASSQISGTAIGYTF. This sequence joins TRBV5-6 and TRBJ1-2; 7 bases fit TRBD1. In germline, CDR1 is SGHDT, CDR2 YYEEEE. This CDR3 comprises 15 residues. V lost 4 bases to trimming and J lost 8 bases; unmatched junction nucleotides: 14.

V is TRBV5-1 and J is TRBJ2-3; 12 nucleotides line up with TRBD2. The CDR3 has 16 residues. V lost 4 bases to trimming and J lost 3 bases; unmatched junction nucleotides: 6. CDR1 is SGHRS, CDR2 YFSETQ, per germline. In nucleotides, the CDR3 is TGCGCCAGCAGCCTACAAGGACTAGCGGGGACAGATACGCAGTATTTT. Translation: CASSLQGLAGTDTQYF.

The chain uses TRBV5-8 and TRBJ2-3; no firm D call. Germline lookup yields CDR1 SGHTS and CDR2 YDEGEE. V was clipped by 0 bases and J by 6 bases, with 5 bases between them. The CDR3 is 12 amino acids. The CDR3 is CASSLDGDTQYF. CDR3 nucleotides: TGTGCCAGCAGCTTGGACGGGGATACGCAGTATTTT.

J is TRBJ1-3 and V is TRBV3-1 (or the pseudogene TRBV3-2); no clear D. This CDR3 contains 16 residues. Trimming pared 4 bases from V and 0 bases from J, leaving 13 bases between. Germline V gene data show CDR1 as LGHDT and CDR2 as YNNKEL (reference sequence). CDR3 DNA: TGTGCCAGCAGCCGCAGTGGACTCTACTCTGGAAACACCATATATTTT. Translated: CASSRSGLYSGNTIYF.

This chain uses TRBV5-1 with TRBJ2-7, with TRBD2 matching over 9 bases. V was pared by 2 bases and J by 0 bases, with 6 bases of the junction left unmatched. This CDR3 comprises 16 residues. Looked up from germline, CDR1 is SGHRS and CDR2 is YFSETQ. In nucleotides, the CDR3 is TGCGCCAGCAGCTTCTCTAGCGGGGCGGTCTCCTACGAGCAGTACTTC. Protein: CASSFSSGAVSYEQYF.

This chain links TRBV5-1 with TRBJ1-5; TRBD1 is a possible D gene (5 bases). V lost 0 bases and J lost 11, with 18 bases in between. The CDR3 spans 15 residues. CDR1 is SGHRS, CDR2 YFSETQ, per germline. DNA of the CDR3: TGCGCCAGCAGCTTGGCCGGGGGAGGTTCGACTTCCCAGCATTTT. It codes for CASSLAGGGSTSQHF.

The chain recombines TRBV30 with TRBJ1-4; D is perhaps TRBD1 (6 bases). Per germline, CDR1 GTSNPN and CDR2 SVGIG (reference sequence). The CDR3 is 14 residues long. Trimming left V 0 bases short and J 2 bases short, with 7 bases between. Here the CDR3 DNA reads TGTGCCTGGAGTGTTCAGGGGACTAATGAAAAACTGTTTTTT. It specifies CAWSVQGTNEKLFF.

This rearrangement joins TRBV10-3 to TRBJ1-2, with D tentatively TRBD1 (5 bases). From germline, CDR1 is ENHRY and CDR2 SYGVKD. The V and J ends lost 2 bases and 0 bases respectively, with 13 bases between them. The CDR3 runs 16 residues. CDR3 residues: CAISEGQGTSNYGYTF. In nucleotides, the CDR3 is TGTGCCATCAGTGAGGGCCAGGGCACTTCTAACTATGGCTACACCTTC.

The chain joins TRBV10-1 to TRBJ1-5; 7 bases map to TRBD1. The CDR3 contains 13 residues. Germline V gene sequence: CDR1 WNHNN, CDR2 SYGVQD (reference sequence). The V gene end was trimmed by 4 bases and the J gene end by 6 bases; junction bases not matched to a gene: 3. As DNA, the CDR3 is TGCGCCAGCAGTGCAGGGGGGACTCAGCCCCAGCATTTT. This translates into CASSAGGTQPQHF.

This rearrangement joins TRBV28 to TRBJ2-1, with D perhaps TRBD1 (6 bases). The germline V gene has CDR1 MDHEN and CDR2 SYDVKM. V lost 5 bases and J 7 bases, leaving 15 bases between the germline ends. This CDR3 comprises 14 residues. The CDR3 DNA is TGTGCCAGCAGTCCCCGGACAGTTTGGAATGAGCAGTTCTTC. Translating gives CASSPRTVWNEQFF.

The chain recombines TRBV7-3 with TRBJ1-1, with D maybe TRBD1 (6 bases). The V and J ends lost 5 bases and 1 base respectively, with 11 bases between them. This CDR3 is 14 amino acids long. Germline lookup yields CDR1 SGHTA and CDR2 FQGTGA. The CDR3, as DNA: TGTGCCAGCAGCCAAGGACAGACGAACACTGAAGCTTTCTTT. As protein: CASSQGQTNTEAFF.

In DNA form, the CDR3 reads TGTGCCAGCAGCCAGTTAGCGGGGGCGAACACCGGGGAGCTGTTTTTT. It encodes CASSQLAGANTGELFF. The chain employs TRBV14 and TRBJ2-2; 9 bases agree with TRBD2. The CDR3 has 16 residues. CDR1 is SGHDN, CDR2 FVKESK, per germline. V was clipped by 3 bases and J by 0 bases; unmatched bases: 2.

The chain is built from TRBV25-1 and TRBJ1-2; D is possibly TRBD1 (5 bases). Germline CDR1 reads MGHDK; CDR2 reads SYGVNS. This CDR3 is 14 amino acids long. Trimming cost V 2 bases and J 5 bases, with 12 bases left between them. Here the CDR3 DNA reads TGTGCCAGCAGTGAAATGTCTCGGGGGTATGGCTACACCTTC. Amino acids: CASSEMSRGYGYTF.

This rearrangement joins TRBV9 to TRBJ2-5; 8 positions match TRBD1. The germline V gene encodes CDR1 SGDLS and CDR2 YYNGEE. This CDR3 is built from 15 residues. The J segment lost 2 bases and the V segment lost 3 bases, leaving 6 bases of the junction unmatched. In DNA form, the CDR3 reads TGTGCCAGCAGCGGGAGACAGGGGAGGCAAGAGACCCAGTACTTC. This codes for CASSGRQGRQETQYF.

V and J are TRBV7-8 and TRBJ1-1, with TRBD1 identical over 10 bases. V dropped 5 bases and J dropped 3; count of bases not matched to a gene: 3. This CDR3 comprises 14 residues. Germline V gene data show CDR1 as SGHVS and CDR2 as FQNEAQ. CDR3 sequence (DNA): TGTGCCAGCAGCGAGACAGGGGGCGACACTGAAGCTTTCTTT. Amino acids: CASSETGGDTEAFF.

The rearrangement uses TRBV24-1 and TRBJ1-4, with 7 bases aligning to TRBD1. Germline CDR1 and CDR2: KGHDR and SFDVKD. The CDR3 has 16 amino acids. V was clipped by 3 bases and J by 4 bases; unmatched bases: 7. The CDR3 loop reads CATSDVGDSFNEKLFF. The CDR3 DNA sequence: TGTGCCACCAGTGATGTGGGGGACAGTTTTAATGAAAAACTGTTTTTT.

This clone showed up just once. The V and J genes are TRBV2 and TRBJ1-5; D remains unclear. Per the germline V gene, CDR1 is SNHLY and CDR2 is FYNNEI. The CDR3 extends over 15 amino acids. V was shortened by 6 bases and J by 0 bases, with 12 bases between the two germline ends. CDR3 sequence reads: CASRPEASSNQPQHF. The DNA for the CDR3 is TGTGCCAGCAGGCCTGAAGCGTCTAGCAATCAGCCCCAGCATTTT. Complete variable domain (other parts from reference TRBV2 and TRBJ1-5): EPEVTQTPSHQVTQMGQEVILRCVPISNHLYFYWYRQILGQKVEFLVSFYNNEISEKSEIFDDQFSVERPDGSNFTLKIRSTKLEDSAMYFCASRPEASSNQPQHFGDGTRLSIL.

This clone was recorded only once. This chain links TRBV3-1 (or the pseudogene TRBV3-2) with TRBJ2-1, with a weak D call TRBD2 (6 bases). The germline V gene has CDR1 LGHDT and CDR2 YNNKEL (reference sequence). The CDR3 extends over 12 amino acids. The ends were cut back, 4 bases at V and 10 bases at J, with 11 bases in the middle. CDR3 nucleotide sequence: TGTGCCAGCAGCCCTAGCCGGGGGGAGCAGTTCTTC. Protein product: CASSPSRGEQFF.